What follows are 27 T cell receptor beta chains derived from one specimen sequenced in a study of cytomegalovirus exposure and HLA in healthy donors. 60 Vbeta and 13 Jbeta primers were used in PCR. TCRdb's table, derived via immunoSEQ multiplex PCR, lists solely in-frame clones and lacks some. Of approximately 170,000 clones in the sample, 80% were seen once. The sequenced sample consisted of PBMCs. The receptors originated from a male donor in good health and CMV-seronegative.

V is TRBV29-1 and J is TRBJ2-2; D is unclear. V shed 1 base and J shed 6 bases, with 6 bases lying between them. From germline, CDR1 is SQVTM and CDR2 ANQGSEA. This CDR3 region has 12 residues. The CDR3 DNA follows: TGCAGCGTTGAAGTAGCCGCCGGGGAGCTGTTTTTT. It is translated as CSVEVAAGELFF.

The chain employs TRBV2 and TRBJ2-7; TRBD2 might be the D (5 bases). The CDR3 has 14 residues. The V and J ends lost 2 bases and 4 bases respectively, with 12 bases between them. Germline CDR1 is SNHLY and CDR2 is FYNNEI. The CDR3 here is CASSEHEGRYEQYF. CDR3 sequence (DNA): TGTGCCAGCAGTGAACACGAGGGAAGGTACGAGCAGTACTTC.

The rearrangement links TRBV18 to TRBJ2-5; tentatively, D is TRBD1 (5 bases). The length of the CDR3 is 15 residues. Trimming pared 1 base from V and 1 base from J, leaving 10 bases between. Germline assignment: CDR1 KGHSH and CDR2 LQKENI. In DNA, the CDR3 is TGTGCCAGCTCACCACACATCGACAGCCAAGAGACCCAGTACTTC. Translating it yields CASSPHIDSQETQYF. The whole variable domain, filled in from reference TRBV18 and TRBJ2-5, reads NAGVMQNPRHLVRRRGQEARLRCSPMKGHSHVYWYRQLPEEGLKFMVYLQKENIIDESGMPKERFSAEFPKEGPSILRIQQVVRGDSAAYFCASSPHIDSQETQYFGPGTRLLVL.

The V gene is TRBV5-1, the J gene TRBJ1-5; TRBD1 might be the D (6 bases). The CDR3 spans 15 residues. The germline V gene has CDR1 SGHRS and CDR2 YFSETQ. Trimming stripped 0 bases from V and 6 bases from J, with 13 bases between. CDR3 loop: CASSLEGDTGQPQHF. The CDR3 region has the DNA TGCGCCAGCAGCTTGGAGGGGGACACCGGTCAGCCCCAGCATTTT.

As DNA, the CDR3 is TGTGCCAGCAGCCCCCGGGACAGGTCCTCTCAGCCCCAGCATTTT. Residues: CASSPRDRSSQPQHF. The V gene is TRBV27, the J gene TRBJ1-5, with TRBD1 matching 8 bases. J gave up 6 bases and V 6 bases, and 10 bases lay outside the gene matches. Germline V gene data show CDR1 as MNHEY and CDR2 as SMNVEV (reference sequence). The CDR3 is 15 residues long.

This clone was seen only a few times. This specimen includes other DNA sequences encoding the same CDR3. CDR3 amino acids: CASSQVGPGNTIYF. CDR3 DNA sequence: TGCGCCAGCAGCCAAGTGGGCCCTGGAAACACCATATATTTT. The V gene is TRBV4-1, the J gene TRBJ1-3; D call uncertain. The V gene's germline CDR1 is MGHRA and CDR2 YSYEKL. This CDR3 spans 14 amino acids. Trimming pared 1 base from V and 2 bases from J, leaving 6 bases between.

This clone was detected a few times. The J gene is TRBJ1-1, the V gene TRBV7-9, with a possible D match to TRBD1 (6 bases). Trimming pared 5 bases from V and 3 bases from J, leaving 16 bases between. From germline, CDR1 is SEHNR and CDR2 FQNEAQ (reference sequence). The CDR3 covers 15 residues. DNA of the CDR3: TGTGCCAGCAGCCCTCAGGACAGTTACGACACTGAAGCTTTCTTT. Protein: CASSPQDSYDTEAFF.

The chain uses TRBV6-5 and TRBJ1-1; D is unclear. Germline loops: CDR1 MNHEY, CDR2 SVGAGI. V lost 4 bases to trimming and J lost 5 bases, with 17 bases between them. This CDR3 comprises 15 residues. CDR3 residues: CASSLLPVPGTEAFF. The CDR3 nucleotides read TGTGCCAGCAGTTTACTCCCGGTCCCGGGGACTGAAGCTTTCTTT.

The chain couples TRBV6-6 to TRBJ1-2; D unresolved. Germline CDR1 and CDR2: MNHNY and SVGAGI (reference sequence). With 4 bases removed from V and 3 bases from J, the gap between germline ends came to 15 bases. This CDR3 contains 15 residues. The CDR3 coding sequence is TGTGCCAGCAGTTTCACCCGGCGGACTGACTATGGCTACACCTTC. Encoded protein: CASSFTRRTDYGYTF.

The chain joins TRBV5-1 to TRBJ2-3; tentative D call: TRBD1 (5 bases). Germline V gene lookup returns CDR1 SGHRS and CDR2 YFSETQ. V was cut by 1 base and J by 6 bases, with 21 bases left in between. The CDR3 extends over 17 amino acids. In DNA form, the CDR3 reads TGCGCCAGCAGCTTGTTAGGAGAATCTAGGGGATGGGATACGCAGTATTTT. Translating gives CASSLLGESRGWDTQYF.

This clone was seen more than once but under ten times. The chain links TRBV6-1 to TRBJ1-1, with a possible D match to TRBD1 (5 bases). Germline V lookup: CDR1 MNHNS, CDR2 SASEGT. The CDR3 runs to 13 residues. V lost 1 base, J lost 5 bases, and 8 bases lay in between. CDR3 region: CASSEVGRTEAFF. CDR3 nucleotide sequence: TGTGCCAGCAGTGAAGTGGGGCGAACTGAAGCTTTCTTT.

This chain links TRBV16 with TRBJ2-2; D call uncertain. V dropped 6 bases and J dropped 4 bases, with 15 bases sitting between them. Per the germline V gene, CDR1 is KGHSY and CDR2 is FQNENV. The CDR3 contains 15 residues. The CDR3 bases are TGTGCCAGCAGTGCGGCTTCCAGCCCCACCGGGGAGCTGTTTTTT. Translating gives CASSAASSPTGELFF.

This clone was counted a single time. This rearrangement joins TRBV11-2 to TRBJ2-1; D may be TRBD1 (5 bases). The germline V and J ends were trimmed by 1 base and 2 bases, with 9 bases remaining between them. CDR1 and CDR2 (germline): SGHAT, FQNNGV. The CDR3 is 15 amino acids. The CDR3 region has the DNA TGTGCCAGCAGCTTAGGGCAGGGCCCCTACAATGAGCAGTTCTTC. This codes for CASSLGQGPYNEQFF.

The gene calls are TRBV11-2 and TRBJ2-7; a possible D gene is TRBD1 (5 bases). The V end was cut by 0 bases, the J end by 12 bases, with 18 bases between. This CDR3 comprises 14 residues. The germline V gene encodes CDR1 SGHAT and CDR2 FQNNGV. This CDR3 reads CASSLDGTGLKGYF. The CDR3 nucleotides read TGTGCCAGCAGCTTAGATGGAACAGGCCTAAAAGGGTACTTC.

This sequence joins TRBV11-2 and TRBJ1-4, with 7 bases aligning to TRBD1. V lost 0 bases and J lost 8; bases outside the gene matches: 6. This CDR3 has 15 residues. Germline CDR1 reads SGHAT; CDR2 reads FQNNGV. This CDR3 reads CASSLDGTAEEKLFF. In nucleotides, the CDR3 is TGTGCCAGCAGCTTAGATGGGACAGCGGAGGAAAAACTGTTTTTT.

The chain carries TRBV7-9 and TRBJ1-4; D is uncertain. The CDR3 loop spans 15 amino acids. In germline, CDR1 is SEHNR, CDR2 FQNEAQ (reference sequence). Trimming took 6 bases from V and 8 from J, leaving 19 bases between them. CDR3 sequence: CASSLMSGYIEKLFF. CDR3 sequence (DNA): TGTGCCAGCAGTCTTATGTCCGGGTATATCGAAAAACTGTTTTTT.

This sequence joins TRBV6-6 and TRBJ1-1; 9 positions agree with TRBD1. Germline V gene lookup returns CDR1 MNHNY and CDR2 SVGAGI (reference sequence). J was trimmed by 5 bases and V by 3 bases; bases with no gene match: 4. CDR3 size: 14 residues. Here the CDR3 DNA reads TGTGCCAGCAGTTATCACAGGGGGCGGACTGAAGCTTTCTTT. This sequence encodes CASSYHRGRTEAFF.

The chain is built from TRBV25-1 and TRBJ1-2; 8 nucleotides line up with TRBD1. This CDR3 region has 13 residues. The trim removed 6 bases at V and 7 bases at J, leaving 7 bases unmatched. Germline CDR1 and CDR2: MGHDK and SYGVNS. CDR3 bases: TGTGCCAGCAGCCCTCAGGGGGCGGCTGGCTACACCTTC. Translated: CASSPQGAAGYTF.

This sequence joins TRBV6-1 and TRBJ2-7; 8 nucleotides match TRBD2. Germline CDR1 MNHNS, CDR2 SASEGT. CDR3 size: 13 residues. The CDR3: CASTRGDLYEQYF. CDR3 DNA: TGTGCTAGTACGCGGGGGGATCTCTACGAGCAGTACTTC.

The V and J genes are TRBV7-6 and TRBJ2-5, with 7 bases identical to TRBD1. The DNA end is a closer match to TRBJ2-7, so the J assignment may be wrong. The CDR3 extends over 14 amino acids. CDR1 and CDR2 (germline): SGHVS, FNYEAQ. CDR3 DNA sequence: TGTGCCAGCAGCGTCCAGGGGGATTCCTACGAGCAGTACTTC. This codes for CASSVQGDSYEQYF.

The chain employs TRBV2 and TRBJ1-2, with 9 bases that match TRBD1. V gave up 6 bases and J gave up 5 bases; unmatched junction bases: 7. CDR1 and CDR2 (germline): SNHLY, FYNNEI. This CDR3 region has 14 residues. The CDR3 is CASRARTGEYGYTF. The CDR3 nucleotides are TGTGCCAGCAGGGCTCGGACAGGGGAATATGGCTACACCTTC.

The chain recombines TRBV7-9 with TRBJ1-2; D unresolved. This CDR3 is built from 12 residues. The ends were cut back, 11 bases at V and 8 bases at J, with 18 bases in the middle. Germline lookup yields CDR1 SEHNR and CDR2 FQNEAQ (reference sequence). The CDR3 bases are TGTGCCGCATGGGGTGCCGGGAGCGGCTACACCTTC. Translation: CAAWGAGSGYTF. Combining the CDR3 with reference TRBV7-9 and TRBJ1-2 gives the whole variable domain DTGVSQNPRHKITKRGQNVTFRCDPISEHNRLYWYRQTLGQGPEFLTYFQNEAQLEKSRLLSDRFSAERPKGSFSTLEIQRTEQGDSAMYLCAAWGAGSGYTFGSGTRLTVV.

The table lists this clone with a count of one. The rearrangement uses TRBV6-1 and TRBJ1-4; no reliable D call. CDR1 is MNHNS and CDR2 is SASEGT in the germline V gene. CDR3 length: 16 residues. Trimming stripped 0 bases from V and 5 bases from J, with 13 bases between. CDR3 loop: CASSEASFGGNEKLFF. In DNA form, the CDR3 reads TGTGCCAGCAGTGAAGCATCTTTTGGCGGGAATGAAAAACTGTTTTTT.

This chain joins TRBV10-3 and TRBJ1-1; D is undetermined. The germline V gene encodes CDR1 ENHRY and CDR2 SYGVKD. V was shortened by 2 bases and J by 0 bases, with 4 bases between the two germline ends. This CDR3 has 13 residues. CDR3 sequence (DNA): TGTGCCATCAGTGAGGCGGTGAACACTGAAGCTTTCTTT. Its protein is CAISEAVNTEAFF.

This clone came up a few times. The CDR3 DNA is TGCGCCAGCAGCGACGGGGGACCTCTTTACGAGCAGTACTTC. Its protein is CASSDGGPLYEQYF. The J gene is TRBJ2-5, the V gene TRBV5-1; TRBD2 is a possible D gene (6 bases). The DNA end lines up better with TRBJ2-7; the J call may be wrong. The CDR3 length is 14 residues. The V gene's germline CDR1 is SGHRS and CDR2 YFSETQ.

The genes are TRBV19 and TRBJ2-5; 14 bases match TRBD2. Per the germline V gene, CDR1 is LNHDA and CDR2 is SQIVND (reference sequence). Unmatched junction bases numbered 6, after V lost 3 bases and J lost 6 bases. The CDR3 consists of 16 residues. CDR3 bases: TGTGCCAGTAGTATGGGACTAGCGGGGGTTATGAAGACCCAGTACTTC. Protein sequence: CASSMGLAGVMKTQYF.

J is TRBJ2-7 and V is TRBV18, with D tentatively TRBD1 (5 bases). V was cut by 0 bases and J by 3 bases, with 9 bases left in between. The CDR3 runs 14 residues. CDR1 KGHSH and CDR2 LQKENI come from the germline V gene. Here the CDR3 DNA reads TGTGCCAGCTCACCACCGTCAGGGAACTACGAGCAGTACTTC. Encoded protein: CASSPPSGNYEQYF.